This T cell receptor beta chain was recorded in a study of shared clonotypes between healthy human individuals. As regards this clone: Its specificity is not known.

The study drew all its donors from Caucasian adults living in Nashville, Tennessee. General study results and limits: Across a handful of donors, naive CD4 shared 5% to 5.5%, naive CD8 more than 3%, memory CD4 about 2.5%, memory CD8 about 0.4%. Only a few donors were included, so the genetic and exposure-history diversity represented was limited. On the whole, naive subsets had larger estimated richness than memory subsets had.

The assay was immunoSEQ multiplex PCR, and TCRdb's table has in-frame clones only and misses some. The profile shows more than 850,000 clones, approximately 80% of them singletons. Material: memory CD4+ T cells from PBMCs. Subset here: CD45RA-negative fraction. This sequence originates from a man between 18 and 29 years old in good health. Some clones in this sample may be carry-over from other donors' samples.

This chain's CDR3 is CASSLVSVAHGEQYF. The CDR3 DNA reads TGCGCCAGCAGCTTGGTATCGGTAGCGCATGGGGAGCAGTACTTC. The chain couples TRBV5-1 to TRBJ2-7, with a tentative D call TRBD2 (5 bases). Germline V lookup: CDR1 SGHRS, CDR2 YFSETQ. The CDR3 contains 15 residues. V lost 0 bases, J lost 7 bases, and 17 bases lay in between. Using reference TRBV5-1 and TRBJ2-7 for the parts outside the CDR3, the full variable domain is KAGVTQTPRYLIKTRGQQVTLSCSPISGHRSVSWYQQTPGQGLQFLFEYFSETQRNKGNFPGRFSGRQFSNSRSEMNVSTLELGDSALYLCASSLVSVAHGEQYFGPGTRLTVT.